This T cell receptor beta chain is drawn from a study of T-cell memory formation after mild COVID-19 (dated by TCRdb to the early 2020s). The study in broad terms: TCR sequence clusters from the two donors were found to be largely donor specific. Longitudinal TCRalpha and TCRbeta repertoire sequencing tracked T-cell clones expanding and contracting after mild COVID-19 in two donors. The cohort comprised two young, previously healthy adult volunteers, one female and one male. Overall study results and their limits: Some responding clones were detected in pre-infection memory, suggesting pre-existing cross-reactive memory T cells joined the SARS-CoV-2 response. Balanced CD4/CD8 phenotypes were observed for clones contracting from day 15 to 85, whereas a bias towards CD4+ was observed for a second wave of clones expanding from day 15 to 37. Only two mild cases were covered by the study, and larger cohorts that include severe cases with pre-infection samples were considered necessary. SARS-CoV-2 specificity was not confirmed for the second-wave clones peaking on day 37. Contracting CD4+ clones appeared mostly in the CM and EM memory subsets, whereas CD8+ clones were enriched in EMRA.

About this clonotype: It has no known antigen specificity. Within one base of it there is no much larger clone, and no base qualities were kept.

Ficoll-Paque density gradient centrifugation was the method used to isolate PBMCs. The trim is 3 bases for V and 4 bases for J, with a gap of 9 bases between the germline ends. From its cysteine to its phenylalanine, the CDR3 spans 13 amino acids. Only CDR3 DNA is held: 39 bases, read in frame from base 1. Sequencing was performed on an Illumina NovaSeq 6000. TCRalpha and TCRbeta cDNA libraries were constructed by 5'RACE with constant-segment primers, with sample barcodes and unique molecular identifiers being introduced. Trizol reagent was used to extract RNA from every sample. Library amplification was performed in two PCR steps, and a second sample barcode and Illumina TruSeq adapters were introduced in the second step. The libraries were sequenced on an Illumina NovaSeq using 2 x 150 bp paired-end reads. As for the original processing: With migec v1.2.7, reads were demultiplexed and then collapsed into UMI-guided consensus sequences. Using mixcr v2.1.11, UMI consensuses were aligned to TRA and TRB V and J templates and then assembled into clonotypes. A clonotype was counted as expanded or contracted only when both edgeR and NoisET called the clonotype significant, with the noise models trained on biological replicates. edgeR calls used a false discovery rate-adjusted p below 0.01 and a log2 fold-change threshold of 1. As an exploratory analysis of dynamics, max-normalized trajectories of the 1000 most abundant clonotypes were examined with PCA combined with hierarchical clustering. Separately sequenced CD4+ and CD8+ repertoires were used to assign a CD4 or CD8 phenotype to each responding clone. TCRdb applied fastp at Q25 and MiXCR to the public reads, then kept only in-frame beta chains. Duplicate CDR3 protein sequences are folded into a single record with the most common DNA and genes. TCRdb, rather than the study authors, made the V and J calls. The sample table records about 470,000 distinct CDR3 sequences; nearly 25% of these occur just once. Of the sample, roughly an eighth is held by the ten largest clones.

Sequencing was done on a sample of PBMCs or a T cell subset sorted from them (not recorded which). The TCR comes from an adult woman who had mild COVID-19 (a few samples of this study predate the infection). The sample titles of this study are shuffled in the database, so cell type and time point are left out; the donor was told from shared clones. The receptor chain draws on TRBV12-3 or TRBV12-4 and TRBJ1-1, with no D gene named confidently. The nucleotides are TGTGCCAGCAGTTTGGTCGGCATCACTGAAGCTTTCTTT. The resulting protein is CASSLVGITEAFF.